This passage covers 15 T cell receptor beta chains from one sample sequenced in a study of blood T cells in healthy people across ages. Primed by a sample-barcoded 5' primer and a J-beta primer mix, a second PCR proceeded for about 6 to 11 cycles. One entry per CDR3 protein, called by TCRdb with MiXCR from the 5' RACE reads. The sample has about 640,000 distinct CDR3 sequences; 58% are singletons. Sequenced: blood. Receptors originate from a man aged 55 to 70 in good health.

The chain couples TRBV4-1 to TRBJ1-2; D remains unclear. Germline V gives CDR1 MGHRA, CDR2 YSYEKL. This CDR3 comprises 14 residues. The V gene lost 1 base and the J gene lost 3 bases, with 9 bases spanning the gap. CDR3 in amino acids: CASSQARQDYGYTF. DNA of the CDR3: TGCGCCAGCAGCCAAGCGAGGCAGGACTATGGCTACACCTTC.

The V and J genes are TRBV6-5 and TRBJ2-6; D may be TRBD2 (5 bases). The CDR3 is 16 residues long. Germline V gives CDR1 MNHEY, CDR2 SVGAGI. Trimming pared 5 bases from V and 2 bases from J, leaving 13 bases between. CDR3: CASSTGGGAGANVLTF. The CDR3, as DNA: TGTGCCAGCAGTACCGGTGGAGGCGCTGGGGCCAACGTCCTGACTTTC.

The gene calls are TRBV18 and TRBJ2-3, with 8 bases matching TRBD2. The trim removed 2 bases at V and 3 bases at J, leaving 4 bases unmatched. The length of the CDR3 is 15 residues. Per germline, CDR1 KGHSH and CDR2 LQKENI. For the CDR3, the DNA is TGTGCCAGCTCACCAAGCGGGGGCTGGACAGATACGCAGTATTTT. Translation gives CASSPSGGWTDTQYF. Supplemented by reference TRBV18 and TRBJ2-3, the full variable domain reads NAGVMQNPRHLVRRRGQEARLRCSPMKGHSHVYWYRQLPEEGLKFMVYLQKENIIDESGMPKERFSAEFPKEGPSILRIQQVVRGDSAAYFCASSPSGGWTDTQYFGPGTRLTVL.

This chain uses TRBV4-2 with TRBJ2-1; 7 bases match TRBD1. The CDR3 length is 17 residues. Germline V gives CDR1 LGHNA, CDR2 YNFKEQ. V trimming: 0 bases; J trimming: 2 bases; junction bases outside the gene matches: 7. CDR3 sequence: CASSQDSRGLAYNEQFF. The CDR3 coding sequence is TGTGCCAGCAGCCAAGATTCTAGGGGGCTAGCCTACAATGAGCAGTTCTTC.

The genes are TRBV7-2 and TRBJ2-1, with 10 bases lining up with TRBD2. V shed 2 bases and J 12 bases; nucleotides not matched to a gene: 7. This CDR3 has 14 residues. CDR1 and CDR2 (germline): SGHTA, FQGNSA. The CDR3 DNA sequence: TGTGCCAGCAGCTTAAGCGGGGGGGCCGGAGGGCAGTTCTTC. Translating it yields CASSLSGGAGGQFF.

The chain joins TRBV21-1 to TRBJ2-7. TRBV21-1 is a pseudogene locus. The CDR3 has 15 residues. The CDR3 loop reads CASSPVFELLYEQYF. The CDR3 nucleotides read TGTGCCAGCAGCCCGGTTTTCGAGTTACTCTACGAGCAGTACTTC.

The rearrangement links TRBV6-6 to TRBJ1-2; a weak D match, TRBD1 (5 bases). This CDR3 comprises 13 residues. The germline gives CDR1 MNHNY, CDR2 SVGAGI (reference sequence). Trimming took 6 bases from V and 6 from J, leaving 14 bases between them. The CDR3 nucleotides are TGTGCCAGCAGCCTGGGGACGGAACATGGCTACACCTTC. Translation: CASSLGTEHGYTF.

The chain employs TRBV7-7 and TRBJ2-5; TRBD1 or TRBD2 may be the D gene (5 bases each). The germline V gene has CDR1 SSHAT and CDR2 FNYEAQ (reference sequence). Trimming cost V 4 bases and J 0 bases, with 6 bases left between them. The CDR3 covers 13 residues. CDR3 sequence (DNA): TGTGCCAGCAGCTGGGACCACCAAGAGACCCAGTACTTC. This codes for CASSWDHQETQYF.

Concerning this clonotype itself: The junction shows a germline mismatch at one end, possibly a read error. This chain uses TRBV2 with TRBJ2-5, with TRBD2 as a possible D gene (7 bases). CDR3 size: 17 residues. Germline V CDR1 and CDR2: SNHLY, FYNNEI. CDR3 sequence reads: CAGSLYLSGGPGETQYF. The CDR3 bases are TGTGCCGGCAGTTTATACTTATCCGGGGGGCCGGGAGAGACCCAGTACTTC. Together with reference TRBV2 and TRBJ2-5, the CDR3 gives the full variable domain: EPEVTQTPSHQVTQMGQEVILRCVPISNHLYFYWYRQILGQKVEFLVSFYNNEISEKSEIFDDQFSVERPDGSNFTLKIRSTKLEDSAMYFCAGSLYLSGGPGETQYFGPGTRLLVL.

V is TRBV6-2 or TRBV6-3 and J is TRBJ2-1; D unclear. This CDR3 spans 14 amino acids. Trimming took 6 bases from V and 10 from J, leaving 19 bases between them. Germline V gene lookup returns CDR1 MNHEY and CDR2 SVGEGT. CDR3: CASSPPEMIREQFF. DNA for the CDR3: TGTGCCAGCAGCCCCCCGGAGATGATCAGGGAGCAGTTCTTC.

This clonotype was detected a few times. The gene calls are TRBV6-5 and TRBJ2-5, with 11 bases matching TRBD1. Germline V gives CDR1 MNHEY, CDR2 SVGAGI. The CDR3 covers 16 residues. The J segment lost 0 bases and the V segment lost 4 bases, leaving 4 bases of the junction unmatched. The CDR3, as DNA: TGTGCCAGCAGTTCCCGGGACAGGGGGGACCAAGAGACCCAGTACTTC. Encoded protein: CASSSRDRGDQETQYF.

The CDR3 region has the DNA TGCGCCAGCAGCCCCTCTACCCTACGGGACGGAACTTACGAGCAGTACTTC. Its protein is CASSPSTLRDGTYEQYF. The chain recombines TRBV5-1 with TRBJ2-7; D may be TRBD1 or TRBD2 (5 bases each). The CDR3 is 17 residues long. Germline V gene lookup returns CDR1 SGHRS and CDR2 YFSETQ. Trimming stripped 4 bases from V and 4 bases from J, with 24 bases between.

This clonotype was seen many times. This may be a read error, as it is one base from a much larger clone. This chain links TRBV29-1 with TRBJ2-1, with TRBD2 as a possible D gene (6 bases). Per germline, CDR1 SQVTM and CDR2 ANQGSEA. The CDR3 runs to 11 residues. V lost 7 bases and J lost 5, with 9 bases in between. The CDR3 loop reads CSGGNDNEQFF. The CDR3 DNA reads TGCAGCGGCGGGAACGACAATGAGCAGTTCTTC.

The chain joins TRBV12-3 or TRBV12-4 to TRBJ1-3; D possibly corresponds to TRBD1 (6 bases). Trimming removed 2 bases from V and 1 base from J, with 6 bases in between. This CDR3 is 14 amino acids long. The CDR3 region is CASSLRGSGNTIYF. In nucleotides, the CDR3 is TGTGCCAGCAGTTTAAGGGGGTCTGGAAACACCATATATTTT.

This clonotype turned up a few times. V is TRBV12-3 or TRBV12-4 and J is TRBJ2-7; 8 nucleotides agree with TRBD1. The CDR3 contains 14 residues. With V trimmed by 3 bases and J by 2 bases, 3 bases remained unmatched. The CDR3 here is CASSFTGGTYEQYF. The CDR3 DNA is TGTGCCAGCAGTTTTACAGGGGGGACCTACGAGCAGTACTTC.